The clone carrying this TCR beta chain appeared a few times. Germline-derived CDR1 and CDR2 are SQVTM and ANQGSEA. The germline V and J ends were trimmed by 2 bases and 6 bases, with 14 bases remaining between them. The CDR3 totals 14 residues. The record originates from a study of radiotherapy plus CTLA-4 blockade in lung cancer. Across the whole study: With about a third of patients having disease control, objective responses were seen in about 18%.

Using immunoSEQ multiplex PCR, the repertoire was profiled, and TCRdb retains in-frame clones only, with some absent. The sample includes more than 75,000 clones, roughly 80% of them seen just once. The source of this sequence is a human donor with non-small cell lung cancer that progressed on radiotherapy plus ipilimumab. The specimen was peripheral blood, collected from a patient treated with radiotherapy plus ipilimumab. The chain uses TRBV29-1 and TRBJ2-1, with D uncertain. Here the CDR3 reads CSVESDRALNEQFF. Here the CDR3 DNA reads TGCAGCGTTGAATCCGATCGCGCTCTCAATGAGCAGTTCTTC.